This T cell receptor (beta chain) was sequenced during a study of T cells in women clearing cervical HPV infection (dated by TCRdb to 2016 to 2018). Regarding the complete study: Cases were roughly 23 women with histologically confirmed HPV16-related CIN3 or worse, including 2 invasive cancers. The 20 to 25 controls were women who cleared a single incident HPV16 infection within 12 months without developing precancer or cancer. Blood from cases was collected at the visit where the lesion was first found, while blood from controls was collected once the infection could no longer be detected. For cases, the median interval between lesion detection and blood sampling was more than 130 days, with an interquartile range of roughly 85 to 200 days. Since only a few of the women had HLA typing available, the possibility that HLA type was acting as a confounder could not be ruled out. This exploratory proof-of-principle case-control study, nested within the Guanacaste HPV Natural History Study in Costa Rica, compared TCR repertoires among women with different cervical HPV16 outcomes. Cases were matched to controls by age within five years and by the year the sample was collected. Median age was roughly 35 years in cases versus around 37 in controls, and baseline characteristics did not differ significantly. In the parent cohort, some 10,000 women aged 18 or older were enrolled in Guanacaste, Costa Rica, during about 1993 to 1995 and were followed for six to seven years. Five blinded duplicates per group were added as quality controls, giving 60 or so samples: 50 or so participants and approximately ten replicates. Broad study findings and their caveats: Because of the cross-sectional design, the study could not determine whether the associations came before infection or resulted from infection, and neither effector/memory subsets nor HPV-specific T cells were isolated. Because the number of T cells per sample was unknown, the richness differences could reflect varying T-cell content rather than repertoire biology. Random forest classifiers combining richness and V gene abundances distinguished cases from controls with an estimated AUC of 0.83. TRBV6-7 relative abundance was lower in cases than in controls (approximately 0.11% versus 0.16%; Bonferroni P = 0.0008). CIN3+ cases had significantly higher TCR repertoire richness than controls across sequencing depths, but evenness did not differ between the groups.

From its cysteine to its phenylalanine, the CDR3 spans 17 amino acids. The 42 bases shown cover part of the CDR3, and their frame starts at base 1. CDR1 SGHTA and CDR2 FQGNSA are derived from the germline V gene. TCR beta CDR3 regions were amplified by multiplex PCR from an average of approximately 1,200 ng genomic DNA per sample using the immunoSEQ assay. To correct primer bias, the assay used a complete synthetic TCR repertoire to set an amplification baseline. Amplicons were sequenced on the Illumina platform. Per the source publication's procedure: Sequences were error-corrected by clustering with frequency ratios and a modified nearest-neighbor algorithm and were then analyzed in the immunoSEQ Analyzer with IMGT gene definitions. At each rarefaction depth, TCR richness and evenness were averaged over 20 rarefaction repeats, and samples with fewer sequences than the depth were excluded. Wilcoxon rank sum tests with FDR correction were used to compare V, D and J gene relative abundances between the groups. In the blinded duplicates, the intraclass correlation was just under 97% for TCR richness and averaged around 78% across 66 gene segments. Not all clones reach the TCRdb copy of this immuneACCESS table, which keeps in-frame sequences only. Checked studies attribute under half of the gap to unresolved V genes and leave the rest unexplained. V and J calls and clone size are copied from that table; D and trimming were computed from the DNA. The table for this sample lists fewer than 40,000 clones. Of the sample, roughly 4.2% falls within the top ten clones.

About this clone itself: Its antigen target is currently unknown. The read terminates 3 residues before the CDR3 end, so the remaining end is supplied by the germline J gene.

Every participant had a single incident cervical HPV16 infection, and women with prevalent HPV16 infections were excluded. Cervical HPV DNA was detected with MY09/MY11 PCR, and genotyping was done with dot-blot hybridization. More than 14 mL of heparinized blood was centrifuged, after which the buffy coat was aliquoted, frozen at -30 degrees C, and then stored at -80 degrees C. QIAGEN kits were used to extract genomic DNA from the buffy coat specimens. This TCR was sampled from a woman between 18 and 70 years old with a cervical HPV16 infection that either progressed to CIN3+ or cleared (not recorded which). Source material: blood buffy coat. The chain links TRBV7-2 with TRBJ2-2; 8 central nucleotides agree with TRBD2. The sequenced CDR3 bases are TGTGCAAGTCGCTTAGCGCTAGCGGGTACGAACACCGGGGAG. This is translated as CASRLALAGTNTGE. The whole CDR3 is CASRLALAGTNTGELFF.